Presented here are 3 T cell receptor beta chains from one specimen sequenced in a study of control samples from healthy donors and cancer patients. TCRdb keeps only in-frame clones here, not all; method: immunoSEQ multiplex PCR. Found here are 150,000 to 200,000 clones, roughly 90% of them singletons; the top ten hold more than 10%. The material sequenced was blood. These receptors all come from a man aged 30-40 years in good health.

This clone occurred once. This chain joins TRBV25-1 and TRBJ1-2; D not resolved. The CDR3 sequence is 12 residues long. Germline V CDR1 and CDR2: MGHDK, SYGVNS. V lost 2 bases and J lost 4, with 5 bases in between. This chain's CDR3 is CASSENGYGYTF. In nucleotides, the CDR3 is TGTGCCAGCAGTGAAAACGGCTATGGCTACACCTTC.

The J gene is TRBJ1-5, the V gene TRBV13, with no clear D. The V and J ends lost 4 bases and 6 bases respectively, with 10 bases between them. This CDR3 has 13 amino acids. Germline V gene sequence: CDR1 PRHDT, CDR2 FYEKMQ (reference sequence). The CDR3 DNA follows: TGTGCCAGCAGCTCCTACGGGGTTCAGCCCCAGCATTTT. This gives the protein CASSSYGVQPQHF.

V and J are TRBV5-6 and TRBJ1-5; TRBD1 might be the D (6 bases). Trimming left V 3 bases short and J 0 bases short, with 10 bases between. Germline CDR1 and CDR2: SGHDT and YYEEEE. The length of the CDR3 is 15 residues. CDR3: CASSWTADSNQPQHF. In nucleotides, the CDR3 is TGTGCCAGCAGCTGGACAGCCGATAGCAATCAGCCCCAGCATTTT. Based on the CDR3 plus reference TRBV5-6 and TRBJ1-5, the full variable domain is DAGVTQSPTHLIKTRGQQVTLRCSPKSGHDTVSWYQQALGQGPQFIFQYYEEEERQRGNFPDRFSGHQFPNYSSELNVNALLLGDSALYLCASSWTADSNQPQHFGDGTRLSIL.